Presented here are 5 T cell receptor beta chains from one specimen sequenced in a study of cytotoxic CD8 clonotypes in ibrutinib-treated CLL. This table comes from immunoSEQ multiplex PCR, and its TCRdb copy is limited to in-frame clones, with some not included. Altogether tens of thousands of clones are present, around 63% being singletons, with the ten largest covering approximately 7.6%. Sequenced material: PBMCs, taken at disease progression, from a patient treated with ibrutinib. The receptors were sampled from a human donor with chronic lymphocytic leukemia.

CDR3 region: CASSVQGQGSPYGYTF. CDR3 sequence (DNA): TGTGCCAGCAGCGTACAAGGACAGGGAAGTCCCTATGGCTACACCTTC. The gene calls are TRBV9 and TRBJ1-2; 8 positions agree with TRBD1. There are 16 residues in the CDR3. V dropped 1 base and J dropped 4; count of bases not matched to a gene: 9. Looked up from germline, CDR1 is SGDLS and CDR2 is YYNGEE.

The gene calls are TRBV7-2 and TRBJ2-1; a possible D gene is TRBD1 (7 bases). V lost 4 bases to trimming and J lost 7 bases, with 17 bases between them. The germline V gene encodes CDR1 SGHTA and CDR2 FQGNSA. This CDR3 has 15 amino acids. This CDR3 is CASSSGGTGWNEQFF. CDR3 bases: TGTGCCAGCAGCTCAGGGGGGACCGGATGGAATGAGCAGTTCTTC.

This chain joins TRBV15 and TRBJ2-1; no definite D call. Trimming removed 2 bases from V and 3 bases from J, with 11 bases in between. There are 15 residues in the CDR3. Looked up from germline, CDR1 is LNHNV and CDR2 is YYDKDF (reference sequence). The CDR3 DNA reads as TGTGCCACCAGCAGACCCCTATTCCGCTACAATGAGCAGTTCTTC. This codes for CATSRPLFRYNEQFF.

The chain recombines TRBV18 with TRBJ1-2; D is perhaps TRBD1 (5 bases). The V and J ends lost 2 bases and 8 bases respectively, with 12 bases between them. CDR1 is KGHSH, CDR2 LQKENI, per germline. CDR3 length: 13 residues. CDR3 residues: CASSPDAGGGYTF. Written as DNA, the CDR3 is TGTGCCAGCTCACCAGATGCGGGGGGAGGCTACACCTTC.

This chain links TRBV2 with TRBJ2-7, with TRBD1 matching over 7 bases. The germline V gene encodes CDR1 SNHLY and CDR2 FYNNEI. The trim removed 5 bases at V and 4 bases at J, leaving 2 bases unmatched. CDR3 size: 12 residues. CDR3 loop: CASSRGRYEQYF. The DNA for the CDR3 is TGTGCCAGCAGTAGGGGGCGGTACGAGCAGTACTTC. The full variable domain, with the rest looked up from reference TRBV2 and TRBJ2-7, is EPEVTQTPSHQVTQMGQEVILRCVPISNHLYFYWYRQILGQKVEFLVSFYNNEISEKSEIFDDQFSVERPDGSNFTLKIRSTKLEDSAMYFCASSRGRYEQYFGPGTRLTVT.